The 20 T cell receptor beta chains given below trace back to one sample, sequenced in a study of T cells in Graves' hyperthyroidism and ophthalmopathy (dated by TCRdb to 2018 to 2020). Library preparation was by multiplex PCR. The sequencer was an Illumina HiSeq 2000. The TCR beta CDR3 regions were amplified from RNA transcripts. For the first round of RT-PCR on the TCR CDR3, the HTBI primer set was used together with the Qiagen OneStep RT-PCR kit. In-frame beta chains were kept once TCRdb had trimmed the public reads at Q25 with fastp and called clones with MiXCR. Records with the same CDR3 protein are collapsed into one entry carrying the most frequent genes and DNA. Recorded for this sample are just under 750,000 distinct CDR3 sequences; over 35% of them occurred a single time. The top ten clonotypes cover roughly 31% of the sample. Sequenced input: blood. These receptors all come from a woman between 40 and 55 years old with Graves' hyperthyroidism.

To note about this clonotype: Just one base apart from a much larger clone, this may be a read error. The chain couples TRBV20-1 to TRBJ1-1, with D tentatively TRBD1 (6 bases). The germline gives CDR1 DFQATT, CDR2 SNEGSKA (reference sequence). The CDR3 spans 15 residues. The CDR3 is CSAYREIGRGAEALF. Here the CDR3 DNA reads TGCAGTGCTTACAGGGAAATAGGAAGGGGCGCTGAAGCTCTCTTT.

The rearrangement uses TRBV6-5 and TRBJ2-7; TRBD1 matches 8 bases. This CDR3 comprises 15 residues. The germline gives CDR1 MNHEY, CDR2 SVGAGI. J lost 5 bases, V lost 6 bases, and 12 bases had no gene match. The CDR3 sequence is CASRRLQGDGDEQYF. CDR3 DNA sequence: TGTGCCAGCAGACGGTTACAGGGGGACGGCGACGAGCAGTACTTC.

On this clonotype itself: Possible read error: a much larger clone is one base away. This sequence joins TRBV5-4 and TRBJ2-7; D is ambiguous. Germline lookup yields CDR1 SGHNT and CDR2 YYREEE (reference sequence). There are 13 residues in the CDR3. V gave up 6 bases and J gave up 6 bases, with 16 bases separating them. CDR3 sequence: CASNQANAFEQYF. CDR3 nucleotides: TGTGCCAGCAATCAGGCCAACGCCTTCGAGCAGTACTTC.

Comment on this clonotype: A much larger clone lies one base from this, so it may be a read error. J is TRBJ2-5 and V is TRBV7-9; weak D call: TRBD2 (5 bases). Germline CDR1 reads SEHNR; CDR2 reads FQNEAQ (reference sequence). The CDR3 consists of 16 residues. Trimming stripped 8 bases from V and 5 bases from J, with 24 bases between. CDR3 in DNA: TGTGCCAGCGGCTACGGGCGTAGCGTCGCAACCGAGACCCAGTACTTC. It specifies CASGYGRSVATETQYF.

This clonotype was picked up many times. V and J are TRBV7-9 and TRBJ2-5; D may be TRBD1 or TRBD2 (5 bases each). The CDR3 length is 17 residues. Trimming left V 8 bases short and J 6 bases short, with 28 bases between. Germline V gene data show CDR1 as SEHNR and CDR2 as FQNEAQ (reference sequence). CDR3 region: CASGGEGLADVKQTQYF. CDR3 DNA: TGTGCCAGCGGGGGAGAGGGGTTGGCGGATGTTAAGCAGACCCAGTACTTC.

CDR3 region: CSASGQGRWPQHF. Written as DNA, the CDR3 is TGCAGTGCTTCTGGACAGGGTAGGTGGCCCCAGCATTTT. The V call is TRBV20-1, the J call TRBJ1-5; 8 nucleotides line up with TRBD1. The CDR3 sequence is 13 residues long. Germline CDR1 and CDR2: DFQATT and SNEGSKA (reference sequence). Trimming at V came to 5 bases and at J to 9 bases, leaving 9 bases not matched to a gene.

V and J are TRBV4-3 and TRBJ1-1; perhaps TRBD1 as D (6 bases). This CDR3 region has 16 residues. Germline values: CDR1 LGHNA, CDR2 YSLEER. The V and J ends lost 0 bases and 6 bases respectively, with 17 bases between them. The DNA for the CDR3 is TGCGCCAGCAGCCAAGAATTGGGGGCCCCTAATGCTGAAGCTTTCTTT. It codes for CASSQELGAPNAEAFF.

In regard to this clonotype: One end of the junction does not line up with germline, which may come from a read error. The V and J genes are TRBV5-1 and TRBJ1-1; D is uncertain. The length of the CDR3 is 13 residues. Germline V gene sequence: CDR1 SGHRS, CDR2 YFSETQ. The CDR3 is CASSHPGIAEAFF. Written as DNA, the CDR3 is TGTGCCAGCAGCCACCCGGGGATCGCTGAAGCTTTCTTT.

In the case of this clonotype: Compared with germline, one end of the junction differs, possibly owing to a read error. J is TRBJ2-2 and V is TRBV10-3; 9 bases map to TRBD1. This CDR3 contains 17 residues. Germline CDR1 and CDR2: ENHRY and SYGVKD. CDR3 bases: TGTGCCAGCAGTGAGCCAGGGACAGGGAAGGACACCGGGGAGCCGTTTTTT. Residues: CASSEPGTGKDTGEPFF.

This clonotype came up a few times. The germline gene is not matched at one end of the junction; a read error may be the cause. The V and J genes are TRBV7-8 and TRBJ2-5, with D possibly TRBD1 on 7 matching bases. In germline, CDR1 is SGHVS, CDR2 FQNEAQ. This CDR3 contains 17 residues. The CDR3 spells CASSQVGGTVSQETQYF. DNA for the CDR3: TGCGCCAGCAGCCAAGTTGGGGGGACAGTAAGTCAAGAGACCCAGTACTTC.

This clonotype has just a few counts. CDR3 protein: CAIRAGGANVLTF. The CDR3 DNA reads as TGTGCCATCAGGGCAGGGGGGGCCAACGTCCTGACTTTC. The chain joins TRBV10-3 to TRBJ2-6; weak D call: TRBD1 (5 bases). CDR1 is ENHRY and CDR2 is SYGVKD in the germline V gene. The V and J ends lost 6 bases and 4 bases respectively, with 7 bases between them. The CDR3 totals 13 residues.

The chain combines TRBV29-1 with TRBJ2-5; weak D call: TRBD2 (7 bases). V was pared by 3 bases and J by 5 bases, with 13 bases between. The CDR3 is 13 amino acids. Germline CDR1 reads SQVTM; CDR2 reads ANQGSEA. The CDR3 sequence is CSVDQGRGETQYF. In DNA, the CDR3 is TGCAGCGTTGACCAGGGGAGGGGGGAGACCCAGTACTTC.

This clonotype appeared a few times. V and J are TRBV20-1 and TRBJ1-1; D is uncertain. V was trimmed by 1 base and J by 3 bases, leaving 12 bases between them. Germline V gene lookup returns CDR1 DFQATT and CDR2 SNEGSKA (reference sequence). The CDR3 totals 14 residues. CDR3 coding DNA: TGCAGTGCTAGAGTTCGATGGGCGCACACTGAAGCTTTCTTT. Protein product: CSARVRWAHTEAFF.

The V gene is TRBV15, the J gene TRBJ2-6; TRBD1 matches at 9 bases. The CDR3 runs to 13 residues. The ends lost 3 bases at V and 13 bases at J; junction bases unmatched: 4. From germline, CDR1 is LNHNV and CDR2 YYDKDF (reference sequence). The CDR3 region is CATSRPGTGVLTF. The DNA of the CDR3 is TGTGCCACCAGCAGGCCCGGGACAGGGGTCCTGACTTTC.

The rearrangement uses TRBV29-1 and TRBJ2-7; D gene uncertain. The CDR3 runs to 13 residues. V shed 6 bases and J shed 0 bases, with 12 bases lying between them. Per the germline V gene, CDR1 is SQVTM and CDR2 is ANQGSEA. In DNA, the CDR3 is TGCAGCGTACCGGGCCCACACTCCTACGAGCAGTACTTC. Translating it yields CSVPGPHSYEQYF.

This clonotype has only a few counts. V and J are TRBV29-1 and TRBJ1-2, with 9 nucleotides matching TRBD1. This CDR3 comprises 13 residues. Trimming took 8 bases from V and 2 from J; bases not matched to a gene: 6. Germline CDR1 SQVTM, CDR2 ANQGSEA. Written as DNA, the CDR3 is TGCAGCCGTGACAGGGGGTCCAACTATGGCTACACCTTC. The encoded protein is CSRDRGSNYGYTF.

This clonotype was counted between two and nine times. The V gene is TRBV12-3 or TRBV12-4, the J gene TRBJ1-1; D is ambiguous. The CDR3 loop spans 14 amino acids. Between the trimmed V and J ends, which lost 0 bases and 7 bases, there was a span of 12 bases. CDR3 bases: TGTGCCAGCAGTTTAGCGGTCTTGGGCGGTGAAGCTTTCTTT. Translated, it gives CASSLAVLGGEAFF.

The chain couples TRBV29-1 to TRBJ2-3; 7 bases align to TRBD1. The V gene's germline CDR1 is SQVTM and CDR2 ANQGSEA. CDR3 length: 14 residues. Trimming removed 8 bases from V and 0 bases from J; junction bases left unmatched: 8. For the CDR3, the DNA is TGCAGCACTGAGGGGGCGCGAAGCACAGATACGCAGTATTTT. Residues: CSTEGARSTDTQYF.

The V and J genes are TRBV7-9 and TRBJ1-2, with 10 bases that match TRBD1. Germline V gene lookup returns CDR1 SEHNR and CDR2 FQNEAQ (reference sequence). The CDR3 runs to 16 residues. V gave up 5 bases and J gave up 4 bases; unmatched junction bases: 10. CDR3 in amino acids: CASSHGQGEIVYGYTF. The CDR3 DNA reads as TGTGCCAGCAGCCACGGACAGGGGGAAATAGTCTATGGCTACACCTTC.

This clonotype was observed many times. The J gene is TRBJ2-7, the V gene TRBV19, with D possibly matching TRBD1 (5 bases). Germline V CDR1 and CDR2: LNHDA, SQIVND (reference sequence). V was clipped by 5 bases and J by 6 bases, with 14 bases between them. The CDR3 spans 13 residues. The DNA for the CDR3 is TGTGCCAGTAGTGTGGTGGACAACCGCGAGCAGTACTTC. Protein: CASSVVDNREQYF.